This T cell receptor beta chain derives from a study of T cell repertoires in cytomegalovirus infection. To note about this clonotype: Its antigen is as yet unknown.

In TCRdb, the reads were re-called with MiXCR into one record per CDR3 protein. The table shows fewer than 200,000 distinct CDR3 sequences, with about a fifth occurring only once. This specimen was CD8+ T cells from cultured PBMCs, taken from culture after CMV antigen stimulation. This receptor was taken from a human donor in good health (CMV status not recorded). Some clones in this sample may be carry-over from other donors' samples.

This chain's CDR3 is CASSQEFVRDRPTNYGYTF. The CDR3, as DNA: TGTGCCAGCAGCCAAGAATTCGTCCGGGACAGGCCCACTAACTATGGCTACACCTTC. The V call is TRBV3-1, the J call TRBJ1-2; TRBD1 matches 8 bases. The CDR3 loop spans 19 amino acids. The J segment lost 0 bases and the V segment lost 0 bases, leaving 12 bases of the junction unmatched. The germline gives CDR1 LGHDT, CDR2 YNNKEL (reference sequence).